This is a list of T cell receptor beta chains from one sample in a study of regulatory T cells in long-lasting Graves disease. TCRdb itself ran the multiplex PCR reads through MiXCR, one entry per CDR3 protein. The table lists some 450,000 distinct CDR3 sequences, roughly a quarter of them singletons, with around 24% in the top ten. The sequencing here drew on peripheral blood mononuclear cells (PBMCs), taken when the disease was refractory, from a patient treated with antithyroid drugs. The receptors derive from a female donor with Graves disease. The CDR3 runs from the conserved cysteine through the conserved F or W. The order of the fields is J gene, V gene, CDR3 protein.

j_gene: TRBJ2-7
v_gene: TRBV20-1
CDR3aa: CSADPPGQMTYEQYF

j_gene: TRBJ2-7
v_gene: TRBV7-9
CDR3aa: CASSSSGTGGSYEQYF

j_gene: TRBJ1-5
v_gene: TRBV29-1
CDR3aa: CSAAQGGQPQHF

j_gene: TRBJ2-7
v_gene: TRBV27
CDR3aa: CASSLIISGTFYEQYF

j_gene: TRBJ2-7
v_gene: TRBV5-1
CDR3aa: CASSLAVTPSYEQYF

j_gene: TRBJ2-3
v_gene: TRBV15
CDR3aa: CATSRGQGLARPDTQYF

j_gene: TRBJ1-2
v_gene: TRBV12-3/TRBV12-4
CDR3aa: CASSFRGSGYTF

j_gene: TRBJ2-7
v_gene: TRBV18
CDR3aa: CASSPRGQGRTYEQYF

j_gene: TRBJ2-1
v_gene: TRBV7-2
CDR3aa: CASKREQNEQFF

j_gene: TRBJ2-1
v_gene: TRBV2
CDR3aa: CASSPQGTLYNEQFF

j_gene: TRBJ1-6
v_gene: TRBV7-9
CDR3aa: CASSRQGENSPLHF

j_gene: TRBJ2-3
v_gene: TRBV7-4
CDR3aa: CASSDRVTSAGLLDTQYF

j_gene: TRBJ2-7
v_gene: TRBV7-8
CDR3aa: CASSLERYNYEQYF

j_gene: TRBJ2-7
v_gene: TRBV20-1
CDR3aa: CSARVGRGSYEQYF

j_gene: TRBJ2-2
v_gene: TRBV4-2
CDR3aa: CASSQDWMRTGGPGELFF

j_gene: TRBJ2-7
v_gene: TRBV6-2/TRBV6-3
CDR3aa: CASSKRGSGSDREQYF

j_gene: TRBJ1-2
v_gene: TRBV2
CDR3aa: CASMRTGGHFYGYTF

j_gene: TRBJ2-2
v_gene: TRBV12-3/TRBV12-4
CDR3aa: CASTPGAGQRRELFF

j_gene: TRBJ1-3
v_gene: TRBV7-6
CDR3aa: CASSLLGFGDSGNTIYF

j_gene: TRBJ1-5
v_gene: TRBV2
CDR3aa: CASSSHDPVSQHF

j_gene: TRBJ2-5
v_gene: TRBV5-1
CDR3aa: CASSSEQGRETQYF

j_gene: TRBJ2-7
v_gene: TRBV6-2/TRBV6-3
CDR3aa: CASSYSTGGVTYEQYF

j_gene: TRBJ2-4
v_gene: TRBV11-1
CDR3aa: CASSNYAGAQTPIQNIQYF

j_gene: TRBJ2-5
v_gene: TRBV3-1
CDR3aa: CASSQPTRTSGRAETQYF

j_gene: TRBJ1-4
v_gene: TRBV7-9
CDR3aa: CASSLGDRESEKLFF

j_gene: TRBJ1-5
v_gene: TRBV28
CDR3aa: CASRRTGGSQPQHF

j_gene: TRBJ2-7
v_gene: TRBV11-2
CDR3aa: CASSLMTSGKVSYEQYF

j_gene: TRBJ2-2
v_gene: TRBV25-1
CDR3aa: CASSDETWAGELFF

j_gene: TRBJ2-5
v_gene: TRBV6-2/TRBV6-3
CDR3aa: CASSSPTFRLAGEGLEETQYF

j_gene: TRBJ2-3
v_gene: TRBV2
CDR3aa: CASSEIRDYARSTDTQYF

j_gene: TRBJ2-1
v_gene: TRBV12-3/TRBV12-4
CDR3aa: CASSLSGGITYNEQFF

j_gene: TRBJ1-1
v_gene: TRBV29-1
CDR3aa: CSVYYWGAGGAVLAEAFF

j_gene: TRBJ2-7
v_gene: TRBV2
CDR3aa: CASIQGDEQYF